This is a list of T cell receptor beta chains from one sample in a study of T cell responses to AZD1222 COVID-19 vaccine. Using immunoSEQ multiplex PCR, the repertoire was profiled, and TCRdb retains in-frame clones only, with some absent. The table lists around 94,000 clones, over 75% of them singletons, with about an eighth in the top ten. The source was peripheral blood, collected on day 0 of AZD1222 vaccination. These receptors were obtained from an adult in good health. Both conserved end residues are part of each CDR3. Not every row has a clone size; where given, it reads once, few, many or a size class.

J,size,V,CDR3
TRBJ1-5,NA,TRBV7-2,CASSLFGTGASNQPQHF
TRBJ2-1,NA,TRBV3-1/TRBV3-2,CASRPTSGVYNEQFF
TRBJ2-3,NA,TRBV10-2,CASSEQGTGYGTDTQYF
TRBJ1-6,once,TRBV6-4,CPGGEDNSPLHF
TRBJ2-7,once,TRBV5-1,CASSLEGIAYEQYF
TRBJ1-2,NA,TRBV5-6,CASSSRGAQGYTF
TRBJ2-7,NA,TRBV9,CASSTPGQGGEQYF
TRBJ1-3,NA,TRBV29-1,CSVMQGAGGNTIYF
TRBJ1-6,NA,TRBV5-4,CASSSFRTFSLHF
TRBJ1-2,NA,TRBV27,CASSLSRMNYGYTF
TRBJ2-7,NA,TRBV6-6,CASRRDRLDEQYF
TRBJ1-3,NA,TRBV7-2,CASSTGGGNTIYF
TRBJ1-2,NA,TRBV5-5,CASSFATAGGANYGYTF
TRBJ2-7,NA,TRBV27,CASSWGGAPYEQYF
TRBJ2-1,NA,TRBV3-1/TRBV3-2,CASSQEPENNEQFF
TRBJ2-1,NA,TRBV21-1,CASSKVGIAGASDNEQFF
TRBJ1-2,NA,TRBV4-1,CASSQPRTGIYGYTF
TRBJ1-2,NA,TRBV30,CAWSVLSGNYGYTF
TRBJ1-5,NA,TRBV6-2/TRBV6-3,CASSRTGQHQPQHF
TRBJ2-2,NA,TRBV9,CASSPQANTGELFF
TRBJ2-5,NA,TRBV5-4,CASSLAGLAGGETQYF
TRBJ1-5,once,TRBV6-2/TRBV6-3,CASSLDGQPQHF
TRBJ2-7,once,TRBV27,CATIGTGNSYEQYF
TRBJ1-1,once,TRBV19,CASSIDLADEAFF
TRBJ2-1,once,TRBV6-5,CASSSKWGGEQFF
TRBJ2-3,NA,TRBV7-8,CASTPGQGATDTQYF
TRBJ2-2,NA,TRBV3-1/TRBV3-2,CASSLRDSNTGELFF
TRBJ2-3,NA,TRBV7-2,CASSSTGTGGPTDTQYF
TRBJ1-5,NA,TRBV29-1,CSVVWGIGQPQHF
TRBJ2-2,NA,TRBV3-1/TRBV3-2,CASSQSPENTGELFF
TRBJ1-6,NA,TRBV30,CAWTLQASYNSPLHF
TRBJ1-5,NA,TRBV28,CASSPRLDQPQHF
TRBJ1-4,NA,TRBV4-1,CASGDGRSTNEKLFF